These 2 T cell receptor beta chains were sequenced from one sample in a study of blood T cell repertoires in COVID-19. Sequenced by immunoSEQ multiplex PCR; TCRdb stores in-frame clones only, minus some. The sample has just over 95,000 clones, 75% to 85% seen once. Sample: peripheral blood. The receptors shown here come from a man in his 60s with acute or convalescent COVID-19.

The chain combines TRBV10-3 with TRBJ2-2, with D perhaps matching TRBD2 (6 bases). V was shortened by 8 bases and J by 7 bases, with 20 bases between the two germline ends. This CDR3 is built from 15 residues. CDR1 is ENHRY, CDR2 SYGVKD, per germline. CDR3 loop: CAICPKLVADGELFF. The CDR3 DNA sequence: TGTGCCATCTGCCCCAAACTTGTAGCGGACGGGGAGCTGTTTTTT.

This chain connects TRBV5-8 to TRBJ1-3, with D unclear. The V gene lost 0 bases and the J gene lost 0 bases, with 7 bases spanning the gap. The CDR3 is 15 residues long. CDR1 is SGHTS and CDR2 is YDEGEE in the germline V gene. In DNA form, the CDR3 reads TGTGCCAGCAGCTTGGCCGGTGTCTCTGGAAACACCATATATTTT. Its translation: CASSLAGVSGNTIYF.